Detailed here is one T cell receptor beta chain. Its matching antigen is unknown. The sample belongs to a study of T-cell reconstitution after alpha-beta-depleted transplantation in children. Study findings and constraints: At the one-year point after transplant, T-cell counts and TCRbeta diversity were found to come mostly from T cells that had been newly produced. Two months or so post-transplant, alpha-beta T cells reportedly derived from several hundred expanded graft clones. Several patients had high TCRbeta diversity at day 60; it came from surviving recipient T cells and thymic progenitors.

A TCRbeta library incorporating unique molecular identifiers was prepared. In TCRdb, the PCR reads were re-called with MiXCR into one record per CDR3 protein. The sample holds 200,000 to 250,000 distinct CDR3 sequences, under 30% seen once. The TCR sequence derives from a female patient aged 2-15 years who had a stem cell transplant for congenital amegakaryocytic thrombocytopenia, so the T cells may come from the graft donor. The sample in question was PBMCs, mostly from graft donor cells, obtained 360 days after TCRalphabeta/CD19-depleted stem cell transplant.

The CDR3 here is CAISATRDRAPYYEQYF. The CDR3 coding sequence is TGTGCCATCAGCGCCACCCGGGACAGGGCCCCCTATTACGAGCAGTACTTC. The rearrangement links TRBV10-3 to TRBJ2-7; 9 bases align to TRBD1. This CDR3 region has 17 residues. V gave up 6 bases and J gave up 4 bases; unmatched junction bases: 16. Germline values: CDR1 ENHRY, CDR2 SYGVKD.